A selection of T cell receptor beta chains follows, all from one sample in a study of TIL therapy for anti-PD-1-resistant metastatic lung cancer. TCRdb keeps only in-frame clones here, not all; method: immunoSEQ multiplex PCR. The sample carries fewer than 40,000 clones, around three quarters recorded once. Sample: blood, taken at baseline. These receptors all stem from a woman aged 30-85 years with non-small cell lung cancer. Both conserved end residues are part of each CDR3. D genes are given only for firm matches. A row's size may be missing; if present it is once, few, many or a size class.

j_call | clone_size | v_call | d_call | cdr3_aa | cdr3_nt
TRBJ1-1 | - | TRBV11-2 | - | CASSLGRGGFDTEAFF | TGTGCCAGCAGCCTCGGGAGGGGCGGGTTCGACACTGAAGCTTTCTTT
TRBJ2-1 | - | TRBV4-1 | TRBD1 | CASSQEGSGTGYNEQFF | TGCGCCAGCAGCCAAGAAGGATCCGGGACAGGTTACAATGAGCAGTTCTTC
TRBJ2-7 | medium-sized | TRBV2 | - | CASSEQAYEQYF | TGTGCCAGCAGTGAACAAGCCTACGAGCAGTACTTC
TRBJ1-2 | once | TRBV27 | - | CASRARPESGYTF | TGTGCCAGCAGAGCTAGACCTGAATCTGGCTACACCTTC
TRBJ1-1 | few | TRBV7-8 | - | CASSLQENTEAFF | TGTGCCAGCAGCTTACAAGAGAACACTGAAGCTTTCTTT
TRBJ2-6 | - | TRBV7-9 | - | CASSLGAGTSGANVLTF | TGTGCCAGCAGCTTGGGTGCAGGAACCTCTGGGGCCAACGTCCTGACTTTC
TRBJ2-7 | - | TRBV5-1 | - | CASSGSPPYEQYF | TGCGCCAGCAGCGGGAGTCCTCCCTACGAGCAGTACTTC
TRBJ1-5 | few | TRBV4-1 | TRBD1 | CASSQDPGQGPQHF | TGCGCCAGCAGCCAAGACCCGGGACAGGGGCCCCAGCATTTT
TRBJ1-1 | few | TRBV6-5 | - | CASSEANTEAFF | TGTGCCAGCAGTGAAGCGAACACTGAAGCTTTCTTT
TRBJ2-6 | - | TRBV5-1 | - | CASSLHYGTKSSGANVLTF | TGCGCCAGCAGCCTCCACTACGGGACAAAGAGCTCTGGGGCCAACGTCCTGACTTTC
TRBJ1-2 | - | TRBV28 | - | CASSLENYGYTF | TGTGCCAGCAGTTTAGAGAACTATGGCTACACCTTC
TRBJ2-1 | - | TRBV9 | - | CASSVPRGTLSTLEQFF | TGTGCCAGCAGCGTACCTCGCGGGACTCTATCTACGCTGGAGCAGTTCTTC
TRBJ1-1 | - | TRBV11-2 | TRBD1 | CASSGDRALEAFF | TGTGCCAGCAGCGGGGACAGGGCGTTAGAAGCTTTCTTT
TRBJ2-1 | - | TRBV19 | - | CASSIDAGLNYNEQFF | TGTGCCAGTAGTATAGATGCGGGACTTAACTACAATGAGCAGTTCTTC
TRBJ1-2 | - | TRBV14 | - | CASSQDSQGITGYTF | TGTGCCAGCAGCCAAGATTCTCAAGGGATTACGGGCTACACCTTC
TRBJ2-7 | - | TRBV7-2 | - | CASSLGWRDYEQYF | TGTGCCAGCAGCTTAGGCTGGCGGGACTACGAGCAGTACTTC
TRBJ2-7 | - | TRBV18 | - | CASSPQENEQYF | TGTGCCAGCTCACCACAGGAGAACGAGCAGTACTTC
TRBJ2-7 | - | TRBV7-9 | TRBD1 | CASSPGDRQGPLPYEQYF | TGTGCCAGCAGCCCGGGGGATAGACAGGGGCCACTTCCCTACGAGCAGTACTTC
TRBJ2-1 | - | TRBV19 | - | CASSKDYNEQFF | TGTGCCAGTAGTAAGGACTACAATGAGCAGTTCTTC
TRBJ2-5 | - | TRBV28 | - | CASSWGLETQYF | TGTGCCAGCAGTTGGGGGCTAGAGACCCAGTACTTC
TRBJ2-3 | - | TRBV5-4 | - | CASSLNTDTQYF | TGTGCCAGCAGCCTGAACACAGATACGCAGTATTTT
TRBJ1-4 | - | TRBV11-2 | - | CASSLTEKLFF | TGTGCCAGCAGCTTAACGGAAAAACTGTTTTTT